This is a list of T cell receptor beta chains from one sample in a study of blood T cells in healthy people across ages. TCRdb reprocessed the 5' RACE reads via MiXCR and lists one record per CDR3 protein. The sample records about 1.1 million distinct CDR3 sequences, roughly two fifths being singletons. The sequencing sample was made of blood. The source is a man between 18 and 29 years old in good health. Each CDR3 is given with its conserved first and last residue. The D gene is left open where the match is weak. Size is omitted from some rows. Given values are once, few, many or a class for expanded clones.

clone_size: -
d_call: -
v_call: TRBV14
j_call: TRBJ1-6
cdr3_aa: CASSPSNNSPLHF
cdr3_nt: TGTGCCAGCAGCCCAAGTAATAATTCACCCCTCCACTTT

clone_size: -
d_call: TRBD1
v_call: TRBV20-1
j_call: TRBJ2-1
cdr3_aa: CSARDQGQGVRNEQFF
cdr3_nt: TGCAGTGCTAGAGATCAGGGACAGGGGGTTAGGAATGAGCAGTTCTTC

clone_size: many
d_call: -
v_call: TRBV6-5
j_call: TRBJ1-6
cdr3_aa: CASSYGQPNSPLHF
cdr3_nt: TGTGCCAGCAGTTACGGACAGCCCAATTCACCCCTCCACTTT

clone_size: -
d_call: -
v_call: TRBV27
j_call: TRBJ1-2
cdr3_aa: CASSPLGLGNYGYTF
cdr3_nt: TGTGCCAGCTCACCGTTGGGGTTGGGTAACTATGGCTACACCTTC

clone_size: -
d_call: -
v_call: TRBV5-1
j_call: TRBJ2-3
cdr3_aa: CASSLATTGRGSTDTQYF
cdr3_nt: TGCGCCAGCAGCTTGGCTACGACCGGGCGGGGTAGCACAGATACGCAGTATTTT

clone_size: few
d_call: TRBD1
v_call: TRBV20-1
j_call: TRBJ1-2
cdr3_aa: CSAPRGQGLDGYTF
cdr3_nt: TGCAGTGCTCCCAGGGGACAGGGTCTGGATGGCTACACCTTC

clone_size: few
d_call: -
v_call: TRBV7-8
j_call: TRBJ1-1
cdr3_aa: CASSAPGGGTEAFF
cdr3_nt: TGTGCCAGCAGCGCCCCCGGGGGGGGCACTGAAGCTTTCTTT

clone_size: -
d_call: TRBD1
v_call: TRBV18
j_call: TRBJ1-1
cdr3_aa: CASSPAGQRNTEAFF
cdr3_nt: TGTGCCAGCTCACCAGCGGGACAGAGGAACACTGAAGCTTTCTTT

clone_size: few
d_call: -
v_call: TRBV10-3
j_call: TRBJ2-1
cdr3_aa: CAISGQSSYNEQFF
cdr3_nt: TGTGCCATCAGTGGACAGTCCTCCTACAATGAGCAGTTCTTC

clone_size: few
d_call: -
v_call: TRBV6-5
j_call: TRBJ2-1
cdr3_aa: CASSLLRQSLYNEQFF
cdr3_nt: TGTGCCAGCAGTTTACTCCGACAGTCATTATACAATGAGCAGTTCTTC

clone_size: -
d_call: -
v_call: TRBV20-1
j_call: TRBJ1-2
cdr3_aa: CSATSGSPLVGYTF
cdr3_nt: TGCAGTGCTACGTCTGGCAGCCCGTTGGTTGGCTACACCTTC

clone_size: -
d_call: -
v_call: TRBV5-4
j_call: TRBJ1-1
cdr3_aa: CASSLRVQATEAFF
cdr3_nt: TGTGCCAGCAGCTTGCGGGTACAGGCCACTGAAGCTTTCTTT

clone_size: -
d_call: -
v_call: TRBV29-1
j_call: TRBJ2-1
cdr3_aa: CSASRGSNNEQFF
cdr3_nt: TGCAGCGCCTCCAGGGGTAGTAACAATGAGCAGTTCTTC

clone_size: -
d_call: -
v_call: TRBV24-1
j_call: TRBJ2-1
cdr3_aa: CATSDGRVVDEQFF
cdr3_nt: TGTGCCACCAGTGATGGTAGGGTAGTCGATGAGCAGTTCTTC

clone_size: -
d_call: TRBD1
v_call: TRBV2
j_call: TRBJ2-5
cdr3_aa: CASRENPGQAYNGQYF
cdr3_nt: TGTGCCAGCAGGGAGAACCCTGGACAGGCTTACAATGGGCAGTACTTC

clone_size: -
d_call: TRBD2
v_call: TRBV29-1
j_call: TRBJ2-5
cdr3_aa: CSVEGFGTKETQYF
cdr3_nt: TGCAGCGTTGAGGGCTTCGGGACTAAAGAGACCCAGTACTTC

clone_size: -
d_call: -
v_call: TRBV12-3/TRBV12-4
j_call: TRBJ2-7
cdr3_aa: CASRLTGTYEQYF
cdr3_nt: TGTGCCAGCAGGTTGACAGGTACCTACGAGCAGTACTTC

clone_size: few
d_call: -
v_call: TRBV28
j_call: TRBJ2-5
cdr3_aa: CASTSPETQYF
cdr3_nt: TGTGCCAGCACCTCCCCGGAGACCCAGTACTTC

clone_size: many
d_call: -
v_call: TRBV7-6
j_call: TRBJ1-6
cdr3_aa: CASSSGLGRSYNSPLHF
cdr3_nt: TGTGCCAGCAGCTCAGGACTGGGGAGATCCTATAATTCACCCCTCCACTTT

clone_size: many
d_call: -
v_call: TRBV5-1
j_call: TRBJ2-5
cdr3_aa: CASSLATDNQETQYF
cdr3_nt: TGCGCCAGCAGCTTGGCTACGGACAACCAAGAGACCCAGTACTTC

clone_size: -
d_call: TRBD1
v_call: TRBV20-1
j_call: TRBJ1-1
cdr3_aa: CSARRTGATEAFF
cdr3_nt: TGCAGTGCTAGGAGGACAGGGGCCACTGAAGCTTTCTTT

clone_size: few
d_call: -
v_call: TRBV28
j_call: TRBJ2-2
cdr3_aa: CASSFRRGDTGELFF
cdr3_nt: TGTGCCAGCAGTTTTCGCAGGGGGGACACCGGGGAGCTGTTTTTT

clone_size: few
d_call: -
v_call: TRBV5-1
j_call: TRBJ1-1
cdr3_aa: CASSGFSGSTEAFF
cdr3_nt: TGCGCCAGCAGCGGGTTCTCGGGGAGCACTGAAGCTTTCTTT

clone_size: few
d_call: -
v_call: TRBV7-6
j_call: TRBJ1-1
cdr3_aa: CASSPRWGGNTEAFF
cdr3_nt: TGTGCCAGCAGCCCCCGCTGGGGGGGGAACACTGAAGCTTTCTTT

clone_size: once
d_call: -
v_call: TRBV4-3
j_call: TRBJ1-2
cdr3_aa: CASSQGAIQELYGYTF
cdr3_nt: TGCGCCAGCAGCCAAGGGGCCATACAGGAACTCTATGGCTACACCTTC

clone_size: -
d_call: -
v_call: TRBV9
j_call: TRBJ2-7
cdr3_aa: CASSVVAEDNEQYF
cdr3_nt: TGTGCCAGCAGCGTGGTAGCGGAGGACAATGAGCAGTACTTC

clone_size: -
d_call: -
v_call: TRBV20-1
j_call: TRBJ2-3
cdr3_aa: CSARDNWGNVDTQYF
cdr3_nt: TGCAGTGCTAGAGATAATTGGGGAAACGTCGATACGCAGTATTTT

clone_size: -
d_call: -
v_call: TRBV12-3/TRBV12-4
j_call: TRBJ1-5
cdr3_aa: CASSPARESNQPQHF
cdr3_nt: TGTGCCAGCAGCCCGGCCAGGGAGAGCAATCAGCCCCAGCATTTT

clone_size: -
d_call: -
v_call: TRBV5-1
j_call: TRBJ2-1
cdr3_aa: CASSSFGSEQFF
cdr3_nt: TGCGCCAGCAGCTCGTTTGGCAGTGAGCAGTTCTTC

clone_size: -
d_call: -
v_call: TRBV6-1
j_call: TRBJ1-1
cdr3_aa: CASNGVTAFEAFF
cdr3_nt: TGTGCCAGCAACGGGGTTACGGCCTTTGAAGCTTTCTTT

clone_size: -
d_call: -
v_call: TRBV30
j_call: TRBJ1-1
cdr3_aa: CAGFRPGYTEAFF
cdr3_nt: TGTGCCGGATTCCGACCAGGGTACACTGAAGCTTTCTTT

clone_size: -
d_call: -
v_call: TRBV12-3/TRBV12-4
j_call: TRBJ2-7
cdr3_aa: CASSRRGPQYNEQYF
cdr3_nt: TGTGCCAGCAGCCGAAGGGGCCCCCAATACAATGAGCAGTACTTC

clone_size: few
d_call: TRBD1
v_call: TRBV20-1
j_call: TRBJ1-2
cdr3_aa: CSARKGQGQGYTF
cdr3_nt: TGCAGTGCTAGAAAGGGACAGGGACAGGGCTACACCTTC

clone_size: -
d_call: -
v_call: TRBV18
j_call: TRBJ1-5
cdr3_aa: CASSSGLEEPQHF
cdr3_nt: TGTGCCAGCTCATCGGGCCTCGAGGAGCCCCAGCATTTT

clone_size: -
d_call: -
v_call: TRBV4-1
j_call: TRBJ1-1
cdr3_aa: CASSQDAPKTVNTGAFF
cdr3_nt: TGCGCCAGCAGCCAAGATGCCCCAAAGACGGTGAACACTGGAGCTTTCTTT

clone_size: -
d_call: TRBD1
v_call: TRBV4-3
j_call: TRBJ2-2
cdr3_aa: CASSQEEAGGTGELFF
cdr3_nt: TGCGCCAGCAGCCAAGAGGAGGCAGGGGGAACCGGGGAGCTGTTTTTT

clone_size: few
d_call: TRBD1
v_call: TRBV20-1
j_call: TRBJ1-2
cdr3_aa: CSARERTGGVYTF
cdr3_nt: TGCAGTGCTAGAGAACGGACAGGGGGCGTCTACACCTTC

clone_size: few
d_call: TRBD2
v_call: TRBV20-1
j_call: TRBJ2-1
cdr3_aa: CSASASGGEFF
cdr3_nt: TGCAGTGCTAGTGCTAGCGGGGGTGAGTTCTTC

clone_size: -
d_call: -
v_call: TRBV20-1
j_call: TRBJ1-6
cdr3_aa: CSAGGGAHNSPLHF
cdr3_nt: TGCAGTGCGGGCGGAGGGGCGCATAATTCACCCCTCCACTTT

clone_size: -
d_call: -
v_call: TRBV6-6
j_call: TRBJ1-1
cdr3_aa: CASSYSRGGAVVSEAFF
cdr3_nt: TGTGCCAGCAGTTACTCGAGAGGGGGGGCCGTTGTATCTGAAGCTTTCTTT

clone_size: -
d_call: TRBD1
v_call: TRBV11-2
j_call: TRBJ2-3
cdr3_aa: CASRHDRVADTQYF
cdr3_nt: TGTGCCAGCAGACACGACAGGGTTGCAGATACGCAGTATTTT

clone_size: -
d_call: -
v_call: TRBV9
j_call: TRBJ2-1
cdr3_aa: CASSPPPGMGNEQFF
cdr3_nt: TGTGCCAGCAGCCCTCCGCCGGGTATGGGCAATGAGCAGTTCTTC

clone_size: -
d_call: -
v_call: TRBV20-1
j_call: TRBJ1-2
cdr3_aa: CSARPAGRDSGYTF
cdr3_nt: TGCAGTGCTAGGCCGGCAGGGAGGGACTCTGGCTACACCTTC

clone_size: -
d_call: TRBD2
v_call: TRBV13
j_call: TRBJ2-1
cdr3_aa: CASRLAGGPDEQFF
cdr3_nt: TGTGCCAGCAGACTAGCGGGGGGGCCCGATGAGCAGTTCTTC

clone_size: few
d_call: TRBD2
v_call: TRBV3-1
j_call: TRBJ2-5
cdr3_aa: CASSQDPASGVETQYF
cdr3_nt: TGTGCCAGCAGCCAAGATCCGGCTAGCGGGGTGGAGACCCAGTACTTC

clone_size: few
d_call: -
v_call: TRBV6-1
j_call: TRBJ1-5
cdr3_aa: CASAVSGNQPQHF
cdr3_nt: TGTGCCAGTGCGGTGTCGGGCAATCAGCCCCAGCATTTT

clone_size: -
d_call: -
v_call: TRBV2
j_call: TRBJ1-2
cdr3_aa: CASSVVRDYGYTF
cdr3_nt: TGTGCCAGCAGTGTCGTAAGAGACTATGGCTACACCTTC

clone_size: few
d_call: -
v_call: TRBV6-2/TRBV6-3
j_call: TRBJ2-7
cdr3_aa: CASSYSSRASSYEQYF
cdr3_nt: TGTGCCAGCAGTTACTCGAGCCGAGCCAGCTCCTACGAGCAGTACTTC